A selection of T cell receptor beta chains follows, all from one sample in a study of blood T cells in healthy people across ages. TCRdb re-analysed the 5' RACE reads in MiXCR, keeping a single row per CDR3 protein. The sample has roughly 1.9 million distinct CDR3 sequences, about two fifths seen once; the top ten hold about 21%. Sequencing input: blood. Receptors originate from a human donor in good health. Both conserved end residues are trimmed from each CDR3.

v_gene: TRBV4-1; j_gene: TRBJ1-2; CDR3aa: ASSRPGISGYGYT
v_gene: TRBV28; j_gene: TRBJ2-7; CDR3aa: ASRPTGDSCYEQY
v_gene: TRBV3-1; j_gene: TRBJ1-5; CDR3aa: ASSPAANSNQPQH
v_gene: TRBV6-1; j_gene: TRBJ2-7; CDR3aa: ASSVAGTLSEQY
v_gene: TRBV7-2; j_gene: TRBJ1-2; CDR3aa: ASSLAGRTAGYT
v_gene: TRBV29-1; j_gene: TRBJ2-6; CDR3aa: SVSLVGANVLT
v_gene: TRBV15; j_gene: TRBJ2-1; CDR3aa: ATSRDVAELRNEQF
v_gene: TRBV10-3; j_gene: TRBJ2-7; CDR3aa: AISKLGQGDPYEQY
v_gene: TRBV7-3; j_gene: TRBJ2-1; CDR3aa: ASSLNGGGAGWNEQF
v_gene: TRBV2; j_gene: TRBJ1-2; CDR3aa: AGSEGTAYYGYT
v_gene: TRBV18; j_gene: TRBJ1-2; CDR3aa: ASSHETGSNLLGYT
v_gene: TRBV7-9; j_gene: TRBJ2-1; CDR3aa: ASSPLGVSGGESYNEQF